This TCR beta chain derives from a study of blood T cell repertoires in COVID-19. Study-wide background: Spain, Italy and the United States supplied samples that represented acute and convalescent COVID-19. Nucleic acid was either cDNA or gDNA, and it came from T cells, B-cell-depleted T cells, or PBMCs.

As processed by the authors: Reference gene primer amplification yielded estimated nucleated cell counts. The data were produced by immunoSEQ multiplex PCR, yet TCRdb's version contains in-frame clones alone and is incomplete. Clonal size and the V and J genes are those of that table, whereas D and trimming came from the DNA. The table lists about 200,000 clones, about nine tenths of them singletons. V was trimmed by 5 bases and J by 2 bases, leaving 3 bases between them. There are 11 residues in the CDR3. Germline V gene lookup returns CDR1 SNHLY and CDR2 FYNNEI. Points on this clone: This sample includes further DNA sequences coding for the same CDR3.

The gene calls are TRBV2 and TRBJ1-1; D not certain. The sample consisted of peripheral blood. The origin of this receptor is a man aged 18 to 35 with active or convalescent COVID-19. CDR3 nucleotides: TGTGCCAGCAGTTTAAACACTGAAGCTTTCTTT. Amino acid sequence: CASSLNTEAFF.